The 16 T cell receptor beta chains listed next were all sequenced from one sample in a study of blood T cell repertoires in COVID-19. Assay: immunoSEQ multiplex PCR; the TCRdb copy retains only in-frame clones and omits some. The sample lists around 81,000 clones; roughly 78% were seen once. Sequenced sample: peripheral blood. All receptors derive from a human donor in a cohort sampled during active COVID-19.

The table lists this clone with a count of one. In nucleotides, the CDR3 is TGTGCCTGGAGACCACTCGAGGGAAAGCACGAAAAACTGTTTTTT. The encoded protein is CAWRPLEGKHEKLFF. The chain combines TRBV30 with TRBJ1-4; D remains unclear. Deletions cut 3 bases from V and 8 bases from J, with 19 bases between. The germline V gene has CDR1 GTSNPN and CDR2 SVGIG (reference sequence). This CDR3 has 15 amino acids. The whole variable domain, filled in from reference TRBV30 and TRBJ1-4, reads SQTIHQWPATLVQPVGSPLSLECTVEGTSNPNLYWYRQAAGRGLQLLFYSVGIGQISSEVPQNLSASRPQDRQFILSSKKLLLSDSGFYLCAWRPLEGKHEKLFFGSGTQLSVL.

This clone is a singleton in its sample. The gene calls are TRBV18 and TRBJ1-5; weak D call: TRBD1 (5 bases). Trimming shortened V by 1 base and J by 6 bases, and 10 bases separated the two germline ends. CDR3 length: 14 amino acids. CDR1 and CDR2 (germline): KGHSH, LQKENI. The DNA for the CDR3 is TGTGCCAGCTCACCACAGGGGTTGGGTCAGCCCCAGCATTTT. This translates into CASSPQGLGQPQHF.

V is TRBV18 and J is TRBJ1-3; D uncertain. This CDR3 region has 15 residues. V was trimmed by 6 bases and J by 0 bases, leaving 12 bases between them. CDR1 KGHSH and CDR2 LQKENI come from the germline V gene. In nucleotides, the CDR3 is TGTGCCAGCTCGCCCCAGGCAGGCTCTGGAAACACCATATATTTT. It yields the protein CASSPQAGSGNTIYF.

The rearrangement joins TRBV30 to TRBJ1-4, with D possibly matching TRBD1 (5 bases). CDR1 GTSNPN and CDR2 SVGIG come from the germline V gene (reference sequence). CDR3 length: 15 residues. Trimming took off 1 base at V and 6 bases at J, with 15 bases between the two ends. Here the CDR3 DNA reads TGTGCCTGGAGTGGCGGCGCAGGGAATTATGAAAAACTGTTTTTT. Protein: CAWSGGAGNYEKLFF.

The chain recombines TRBV7-6 with TRBJ1-3, with 8 bases identical to TRBD1. The CDR3 has 17 amino acids. V was clipped by 5 bases and J by 4 bases; unmatched bases: 13. Germline V gene lookup returns CDR1 SGHVS and CDR2 FNYEAQ. The chain's CDR3 is CASSHPRTGIQGNTIYF. CDR3 nucleotide sequence: TGTGCCAGCAGCCACCCCAGGACAGGGATCCAAGGAAACACCATATATTTT.

The chain recombines TRBV7-6 with TRBJ1-1, with 8 nucleotides matching TRBD1. This CDR3 has 13 residues. V was clipped by 1 base and J by 12 bases; unmatched bases: 7. CDR1 SGHVS and CDR2 FNYEAQ come from the germline V gene. CDR3 in amino acids: CASSLGGTGRSFF. The CDR3 DNA follows: TGTGCCAGCAGCTTAGGGGGGACAGGCCGTTCTTTCTTT.

The chain carries TRBV18 and TRBJ1-5; D unresolved. This CDR3 spans 12 amino acids. Per the germline V gene, CDR1 is KGHSH and CDR2 is LQKENI. Trimming removed 6 bases from V and 4 bases from J, with 7 bases in between. The chain's CDR3 is CASSPNNQPQHF. DNA for the CDR3: TGTGCCAGCTCCCCTAATAATCAGCCCCAGCATTTT.

The rearrangement links TRBV6-5 to TRBJ2-7; 8 nucleotides agree with TRBD1. Losses at the gene ends were 10 bases for V and 8 bases for J; bases not matched to a gene: 16. Germline values: CDR1 MNHEY, CDR2 SVGAGI. The CDR3 extends over 14 amino acids. The CDR3 DNA follows: TGTGCCACCCACCCGGGACAGGCGTCACCGCAGCAGTACTTC. This encodes CATHPGQASPQQYF.

The chain couples TRBV30 to TRBJ1-1; no reliable D call. Trimming stripped 3 bases from V and 0 bases from J, with 8 bases between. The CDR3 spans 13 residues. Looked up from germline, CDR1 is GTSNPN and CDR2 is SVGIG (reference sequence). CDR3 in amino acids: CAWRRTVNTEAFF. For the CDR3, the DNA is TGTGCCTGGAGGCGGACTGTGAACACTGAAGCTTTCTTT.

The chain employs TRBV6-2 or TRBV6-3 and TRBJ2-7, with D unclear. The V gene's germline CDR1 is MNHEY and CDR2 SVGEGT. This CDR3 comprises 13 residues. The V end was cut by 0 bases, the J end by 10 bases, with 13 bases between. This CDR3 is CASSYSKQSEQYF. CDR3 DNA: TGTGCCAGCAGTTACTCGAAACAGTCGGAACAGTACTTC.

V usage is TRBV19 and J usage is TRBJ2-3; D possibly corresponds to TRBD2 (7 bases). The CDR3 totals 15 residues. CDR1 and CDR2 from the germline V gene are LNHDA and SQIVND (reference sequence). V was clipped by 10 bases and J by 3 bases, with 20 bases between them. The CDR3 loop is CATRYEGGGTDTQYF. The CDR3 DNA reads as TGTGCCACCCGATACGAGGGAGGGGGAACAGATACGCAGTATTTT.

CDR3 sequence (DNA): TGCGCCAGCAGCCAAGCCGAGCGGGGGGGAACCGGGGAGCTGTTTTTT. Translation: CASSQAERGGTGELFF. This sequence joins TRBV4-1 and TRBJ2-2, with TRBD2 matching over 10 bases. Germline CDR1 reads MGHRA; CDR2 reads YSYEKL. This CDR3 contains 16 residues. V was pared by 1 base and J by 5 bases, with 4 bases of the junction left unmatched.

This clone was seen more than once but under ten times. The J gene is TRBJ2-3, the V gene TRBV4-1; unclear D gene. Germline V lookup: CDR1 MGHRA, CDR2 YSYEKL. This CDR3 is built from 13 residues. Trimming removed 0 bases at V and 5 bases at J, with 6 bases between. Here the CDR3 reads CASSQDFVDTQYF. The CDR3, as DNA: TGCGCCAGCAGCCAAGATTTCGTAGATACGCAGTATTTT.

The chain links TRBV7-9 to TRBJ1-1; D is ambiguous. This CDR3 is built from 12 residues. Germline CDR1 and CDR2: SEHNR and FQNEAQ (reference sequence). V was clipped by 3 bases and J by 6 bases, with 8 bases between them. CDR3: CASSFREPEAFF. The CDR3 DNA reads as TGTGCCAGCAGCTTTCGAGAACCTGAAGCTTTCTTT.

The chain combines TRBV5-1 with TRBJ2-2; 12 positions match TRBD2. Germline trimming cut 4 bases from V and 13 bases from J; bases unmatched to any gene: 11. Germline assignment: CDR1 SGHRS and CDR2 YFSETQ. The length of the CDR3 is 15 residues. The CDR3 spells CASSPGLAGPATLFF. CDR3 DNA: TGCGCCAGCAGCCCAGGACTAGCGGGGCCCGCGACGCTGTTTTTT.

V gene TRBV4-1 combines with J gene TRBJ1-4; no reliable D call. In germline, CDR1 is MGHRA, CDR2 YSYEKL. The CDR3 loop spans 15 amino acids. The ends were cut back, 1 base at V and 2 bases at J, with 8 bases in the middle. CDR3 in DNA: TGCGCCAGCAGCCAAGCGGAGTCCACTAATGAAAAACTGTTTTTT. Translation: CASSQAESTNEKLFF.